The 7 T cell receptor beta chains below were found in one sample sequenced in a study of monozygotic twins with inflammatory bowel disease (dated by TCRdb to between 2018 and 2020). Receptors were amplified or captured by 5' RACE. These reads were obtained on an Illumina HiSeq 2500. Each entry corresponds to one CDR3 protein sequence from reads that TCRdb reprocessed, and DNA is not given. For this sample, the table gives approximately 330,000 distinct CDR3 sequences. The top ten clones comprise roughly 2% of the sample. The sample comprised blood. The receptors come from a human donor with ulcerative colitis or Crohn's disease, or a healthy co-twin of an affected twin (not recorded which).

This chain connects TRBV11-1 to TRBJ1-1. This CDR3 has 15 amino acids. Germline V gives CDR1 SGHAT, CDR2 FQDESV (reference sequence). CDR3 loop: CASSSAKTRNTEAFF. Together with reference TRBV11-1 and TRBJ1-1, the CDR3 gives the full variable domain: EAEVAQSPRYKITEKSQAVAFWCDPISGHATLYWYRQILGQGPELLVQFQDESVVDDSQLPKDRFSAERLKGVDSTLKIQPAELGDSAMYLCASSSAKTRNTEAFFGQGTRLTVV.

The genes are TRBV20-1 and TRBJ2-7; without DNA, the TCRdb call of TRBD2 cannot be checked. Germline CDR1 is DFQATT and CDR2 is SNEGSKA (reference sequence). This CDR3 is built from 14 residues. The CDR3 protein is CSARDLHGGYEQYF.

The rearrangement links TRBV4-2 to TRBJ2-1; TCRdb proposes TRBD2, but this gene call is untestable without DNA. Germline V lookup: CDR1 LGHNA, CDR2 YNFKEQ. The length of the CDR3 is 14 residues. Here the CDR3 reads CASSREWDEHKQFF.

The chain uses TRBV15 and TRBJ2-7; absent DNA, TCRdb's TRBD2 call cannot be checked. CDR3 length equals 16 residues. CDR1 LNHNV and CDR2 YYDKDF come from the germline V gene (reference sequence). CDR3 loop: CATSSMPSGGLYEQYF.

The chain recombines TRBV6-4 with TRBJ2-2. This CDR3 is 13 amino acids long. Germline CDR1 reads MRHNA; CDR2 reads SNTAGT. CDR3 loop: CASSAEDTGELFF.

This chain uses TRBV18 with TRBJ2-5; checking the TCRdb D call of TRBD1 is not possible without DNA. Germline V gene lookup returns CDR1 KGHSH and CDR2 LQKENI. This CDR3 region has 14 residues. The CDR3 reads CASSSGQGGSSQYF.

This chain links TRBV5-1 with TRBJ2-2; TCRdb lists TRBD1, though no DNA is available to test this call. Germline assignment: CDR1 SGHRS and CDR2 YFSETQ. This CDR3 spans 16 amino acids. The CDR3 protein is CASTPGDRGNTGELFF.